This is a list of T cell receptor beta chains from one sample in a study of control samples from healthy donors and cancer patients. Produced via immunoSEQ multiplex PCR; TCRdb's table is partial and in-frame only. The repertoire holds around 140,000 clones, with under 95% as singletons. The sequencing input was blood. All receptors derive from a man in his late teens or twenties in good health. Both conserved end residues are trimmed from each CDR3.

CDR3 protein,V gene
ASSLPPGVGDTQY,TRBV5-4
ASSLPMGNSGRFYNEQF,TRBV7-9
ASSTKGERHSYEQY,TRBV11-2
ASSVDSRAQY,TRBV7-9
ASSDLRGMSQETQY,TRBV7-9
ASSYHNQPQH,TRBV27
ASSASGVAQAF,TRBV5-1
ASSPLDRQGISGANVLT,TRBV18
ASSFHRDRGNTEAF,TRBV5-1
AISLTGRNTDTQY,TRBV10-3
ASIAAGRDYGYT,TRBV2
ASSKALREMNTEAF,TRBV21-1
ASSFRGAHADEKLF,TRBV11-2
ASSPRDGYGYT,TRBV7-6
ATLGGYEQY,TRBV24-1